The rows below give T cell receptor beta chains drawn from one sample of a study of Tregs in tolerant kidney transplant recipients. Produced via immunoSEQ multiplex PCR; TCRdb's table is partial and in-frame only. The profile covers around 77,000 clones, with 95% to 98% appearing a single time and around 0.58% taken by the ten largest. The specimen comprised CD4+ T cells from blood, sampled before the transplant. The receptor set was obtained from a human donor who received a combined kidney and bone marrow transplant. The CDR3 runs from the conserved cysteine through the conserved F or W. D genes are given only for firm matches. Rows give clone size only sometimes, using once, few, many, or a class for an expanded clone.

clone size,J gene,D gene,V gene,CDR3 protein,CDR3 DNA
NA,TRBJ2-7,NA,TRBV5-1,CASSLSKPTYEQYF,TGCGCCAGCAGCTTGAGCAAACCAACCTACGAGCAGTACTTC
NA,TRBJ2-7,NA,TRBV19,CASSGAASSYEQYF,TGTGCCAGTAGTGGTGCAGCGAGCTCCTACGAGCAGTACTTC
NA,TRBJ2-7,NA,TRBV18,CASSLGHPYEQYF,TGTGCCAGCTCCCTCGGACATCCCTACGAGCAGTACTTC
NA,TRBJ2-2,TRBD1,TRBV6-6,CASSYTGAGELFF,TGTGCCAGCAGTTACACAGGGGCCGGGGAGCTGTTTTTT
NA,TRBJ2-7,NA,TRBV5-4,CASSSDGTLSYEQYF,TGTGCCAGCAGTTCGGACGGGACATTGTCCTACGAGCAGTACTTC
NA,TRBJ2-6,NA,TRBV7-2,CASSRSNNVLTF,TGTGCCAGCAGCCGTAGTAACAACGTCCTGACTTTC
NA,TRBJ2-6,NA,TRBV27,CASSYSSSGANVLTF,TGTGCCAGCAGTTACAGCAGCTCTGGGGCCAACGTCCTGACTTTC
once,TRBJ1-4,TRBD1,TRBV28,CASIRTGTNEKLFF,TGTGCCAGCATTAGGACAGGAACAAATGAAAAACTGTTTTTT
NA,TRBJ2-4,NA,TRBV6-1,CASSDLTSFALWYIQYF,TGTGCCAGCAGTGACCTGACTAGTTTTGCCCTTTGGTACATTCAGTACTTC
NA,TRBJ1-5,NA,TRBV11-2,CASSPTDNQPQHF,TGTGCCAGCAGCCCGACTGACAATCAGCCCCAGCATTTT
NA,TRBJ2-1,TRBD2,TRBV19,CASTRREGGNEQFF,TGTGCCAGTACACGGAGGGAGGGAGGCAATGAGCAGTTCTTC
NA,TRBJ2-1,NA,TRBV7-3,CASSLASSYNEQFF,TGTGCCAGCTCTCTAGCGAGCTCCTACAATGAGCAGTTCTTC
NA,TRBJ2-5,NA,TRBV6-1,CASSGSTTTPWETQYF,TGTGCCAGCAGTGGTTCGACTACTACTCCATGGGAGACCCAGTACTTC
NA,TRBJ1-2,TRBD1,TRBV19,CASSMGDRDNGYTF,TGTGCCAGTAGTATGGGGGACAGGGATAATGGCTACACCTTC
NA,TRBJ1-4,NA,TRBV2,CASSEGHSSEKLFF,TGTGCCAGCAGTGAGGGACATTCGTCGGAAAAACTGTTTTTT
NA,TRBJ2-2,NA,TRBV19,CASSSTGELFF,TGTGCCAGTAGTTCTACCGGGGAGCTGTTTTTT
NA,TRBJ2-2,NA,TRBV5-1,CASSLPLLNTGELFF,TGCGCCAGCAGCTTACCCCTCCTAAACACCGGGGAGCTGTTTTTT
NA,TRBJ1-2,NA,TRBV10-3,CAISESRGGYGYTF,TGTGCCATCAGTGAGTCGAGGGGGGGCTATGGCTACACCTTC
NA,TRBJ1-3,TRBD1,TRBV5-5,CASSHRDSLLSGNTIYF,TGTGCCAGCAGCCACCGGGACAGTCTCCTCTCTGGAAACACCATATATTTT
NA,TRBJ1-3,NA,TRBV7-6,CASSFGGHHSGNTIYF,TGTGCCAGCAGCTTTGGGGGACACCACTCTGGAAACACCATATATTTT
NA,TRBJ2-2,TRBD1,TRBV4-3,CASSQFITGGAGTGELFF,TGCGCCAGCAGCCAATTTATAACAGGGGGCGCGGGCACCGGGGAGCTGTTTTTT
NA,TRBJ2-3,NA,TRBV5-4,CASSLVQADTQYF,TGTGCCAGCAGCTTGGTGCAGGCAGATACGCAGTATTTT
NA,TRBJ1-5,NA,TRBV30,CAWSTAQGIRKGNQPQHF,TGTGCCTGGAGTACGGCGCAGGGGATAAGGAAGGGCAATCAGCCCCAGCATTTT
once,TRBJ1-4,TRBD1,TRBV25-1,CATQGTGNEKLFF,TGTGCCACACAAGGGACAGGGAATGAAAAACTGTTTTTT
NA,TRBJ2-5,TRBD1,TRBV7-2,CASSLVGTGGWETQYF,TGTGCCAGCAGCTTAGTGGGTACAGGGGGCTGGGAGACCCAGTACTTC
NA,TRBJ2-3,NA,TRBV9,CASSVAPLGTSTDTQYF,TGTGCCAGCAGCGTAGCCCCTCTGGGGACTAGCACAGATACGCAGTATTTT
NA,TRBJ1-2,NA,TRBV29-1,CSVVGGLGYGYTF,TGCAGCGTTGTGGGAGGGTTGGGCTATGGCTACACCTTC
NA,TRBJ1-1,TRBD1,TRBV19,CASRNLQGSMNTEAFF,TGTGCCAGTAGGAACTTACAGGGGTCAATGAACACTGAAGCTTTCTTT
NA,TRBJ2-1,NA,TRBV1,CTSSPGTSGGASAYNEQFF,TGCACCAGCAGCCCCGGGACTAGCGGGGGGGCGTCGGCCTACAATGAGCAGTTCTTC
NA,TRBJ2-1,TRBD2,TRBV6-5,CASRMTSGRYNEQFF,TGTGCCAGCAGGATGACTAGCGGGAGGTACAATGAGCAGTTCTTC
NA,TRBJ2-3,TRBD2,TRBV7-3,CASSLSGGGAVDTQYF,TGTGCCAGCAGCTTATCGGGCGGGGGGGCCGTGGATACGCAGTATTTT
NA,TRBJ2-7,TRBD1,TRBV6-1,CASSLGQSYEQYF,TGTGCCAGCAGCCTGGGACAGAGCTACGAGCAGTACTTC
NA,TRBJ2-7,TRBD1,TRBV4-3,CASSQDPAGTGAYEQYF,TGCGCCAGCAGCCAAGACCCCGCCGGGACAGGAGCCTACGAGCAGTACTTC
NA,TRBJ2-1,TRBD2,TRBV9,CASSGTNSGSSYNEQFF,TGTGCCAGCAGCGGGACAAATAGCGGGAGTTCCTACAATGAGCAGTTCTTC
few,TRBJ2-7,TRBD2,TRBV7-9,CASLLGGGPGVAGYEQYF,TGTGCCAGCCTCCTAGGCGGGGGGCCAGGGGTCGCGGGATACGAGCAGTACTTC